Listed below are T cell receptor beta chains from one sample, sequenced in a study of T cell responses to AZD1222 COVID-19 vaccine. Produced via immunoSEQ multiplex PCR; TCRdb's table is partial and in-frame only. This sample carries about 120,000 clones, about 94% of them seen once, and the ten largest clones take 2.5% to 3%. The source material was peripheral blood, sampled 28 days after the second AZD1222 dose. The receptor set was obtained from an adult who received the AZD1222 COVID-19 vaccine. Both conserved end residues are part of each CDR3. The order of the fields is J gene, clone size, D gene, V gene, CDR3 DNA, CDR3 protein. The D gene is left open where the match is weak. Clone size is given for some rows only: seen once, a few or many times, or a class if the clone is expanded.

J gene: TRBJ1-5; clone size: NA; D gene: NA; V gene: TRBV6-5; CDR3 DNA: TGTGCCAGCACTGGAGAGTTTACTCAGCCCCAGCATTTT; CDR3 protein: CASTGEFTQPQHF
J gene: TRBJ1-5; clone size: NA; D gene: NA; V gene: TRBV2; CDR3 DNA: TGTGCCAGCGGGGGGACGGGACAGCCCCAGCATTTT; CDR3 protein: CASGGTGQPQHF
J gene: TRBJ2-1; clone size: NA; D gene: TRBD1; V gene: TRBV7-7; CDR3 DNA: TGTGCCAGCAGCTTAGGGGGAAGGGGGCAGCTCAACAATGAGCAGTTCTTC; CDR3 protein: CASSLGGRGQLNNEQFF
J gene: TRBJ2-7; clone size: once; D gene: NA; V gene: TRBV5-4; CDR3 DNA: TGTGCCAGCAGCTTGGACTTTCCCCCCCACGAGCAGTACTTC; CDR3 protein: CASSLDFPPHEQYF
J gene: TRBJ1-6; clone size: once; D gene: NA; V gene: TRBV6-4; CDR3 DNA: TGTGCCAGCAGTGACTCACAGGCAGGAAATTCACCCCTCCACTTT; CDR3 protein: CASSDSQAGNSPLHF
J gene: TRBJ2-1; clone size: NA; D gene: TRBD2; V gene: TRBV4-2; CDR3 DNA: TGTGCCAGCAGCCAAGAGCGGGAGGGTGGGAATGAGCAGTTCTTC; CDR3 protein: CASSQEREGGNEQFF
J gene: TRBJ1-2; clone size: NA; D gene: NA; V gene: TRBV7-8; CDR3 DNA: TGTGCCAGCAGCTTAGGCGGGGGTGACAGAGCTTATGGCTACACCTTC; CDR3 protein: CASSLGGGDRAYGYTF
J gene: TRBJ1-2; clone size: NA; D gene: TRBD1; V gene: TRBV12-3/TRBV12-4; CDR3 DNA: TGTGCCAGCAGCCTACAGGGGCATGGCTACACCTTC; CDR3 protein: CASSLQGHGYTF
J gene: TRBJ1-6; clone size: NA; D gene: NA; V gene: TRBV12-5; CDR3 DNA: TGTGCTAGTGGTTTGGTAACACCCCTCCACTTT; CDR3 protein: CASGLVTPLHF
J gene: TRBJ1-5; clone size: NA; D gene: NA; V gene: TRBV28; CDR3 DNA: TGTGCCAGCAGTTATCAGGGGTTGGGCAATCAGCCCCAGCATTTT; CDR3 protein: CASSYQGLGNQPQHF
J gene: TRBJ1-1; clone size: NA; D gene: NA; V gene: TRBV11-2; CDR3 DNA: TGTGCCAGCAGCTTAGTGGGGTCCGGGGGGCCGAGCACTGAAGCTTTCTTT; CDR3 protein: CASSLVGSGGPSTEAFF
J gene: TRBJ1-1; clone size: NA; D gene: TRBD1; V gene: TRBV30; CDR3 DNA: TGTGCCCGCCAGGGACAGTTGAACACTGAAGCTTTCTTT; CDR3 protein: CARQGQLNTEAFF
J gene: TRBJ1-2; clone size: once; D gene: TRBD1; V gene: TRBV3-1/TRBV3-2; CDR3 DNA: TGTGCCAGCAGCCCATCAGAGGGGCAGGGGGACTATGGCTACACCTTC; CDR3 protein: CASSPSEGQGDYGYTF
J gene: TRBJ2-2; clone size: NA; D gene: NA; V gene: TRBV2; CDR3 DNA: TGTGCCAGCAGGTTTGGAGGGTCCTTATCCACCGGGGAGCTGTTTTTT; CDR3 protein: CASRFGGSLSTGELFF
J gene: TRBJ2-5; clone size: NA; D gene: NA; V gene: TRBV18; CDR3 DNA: TGTGCCAGCTCACCGCCCCTGGGGTACCAAGAGACCCAGTACTTC; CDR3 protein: CASSPPLGYQETQYF
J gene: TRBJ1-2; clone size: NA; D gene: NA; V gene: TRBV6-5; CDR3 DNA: TGTGCCAGCAGTTACTCAGGGCTGGCGCGATATGGCTACACCTTC; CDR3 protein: CASSYSGLARYGYTF
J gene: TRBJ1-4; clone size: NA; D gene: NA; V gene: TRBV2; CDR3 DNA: TGTGCCAGCAGGATAAACTACAGTAATGAAAAACTGTTTTTT; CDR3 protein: CASRINYSNEKLFF
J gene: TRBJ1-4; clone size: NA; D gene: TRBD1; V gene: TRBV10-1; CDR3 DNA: TGCGCCAGCAGGGCCGGGACAGCTCCGAATGAAAAACTGTTTTTT; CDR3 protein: CASRAGTAPNEKLFF
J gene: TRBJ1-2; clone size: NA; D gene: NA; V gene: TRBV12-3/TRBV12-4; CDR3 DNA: TGTGCCAGCCTCGGCCGGAACTATGGCTACACCTTC; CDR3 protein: CASLGRNYGYTF
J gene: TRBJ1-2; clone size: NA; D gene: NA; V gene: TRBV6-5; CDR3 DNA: TGTGCCAGCAGTTACTCGGCAGGGAACTATGGCTACACCTTC; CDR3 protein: CASSYSAGNYGYTF
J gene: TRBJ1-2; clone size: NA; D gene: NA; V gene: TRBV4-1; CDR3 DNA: TGCGCCAGCAGCCAAGCCATCGGGGATAACTATGGCTACACCTTC; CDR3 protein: CASSQAIGDNYGYTF
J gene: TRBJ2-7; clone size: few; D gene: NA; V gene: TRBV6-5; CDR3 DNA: TGTGCCGGCGGGACTTCCTTTCAGTACTTC; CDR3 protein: CAGGTSFQYF
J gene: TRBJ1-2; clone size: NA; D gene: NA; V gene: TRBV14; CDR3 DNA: TGTGCCAGCAGCTCTACTGGACGGTCCTATGGCTACACCTTC; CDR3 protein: CASSSTGRSYGYTF
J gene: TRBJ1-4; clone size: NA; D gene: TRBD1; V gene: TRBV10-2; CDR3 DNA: TGCGCCAGCCGGGACAGGGGGTCCTCAAATGAAAAACTGTTTTTT; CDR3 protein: CASRDRGSSNEKLFF
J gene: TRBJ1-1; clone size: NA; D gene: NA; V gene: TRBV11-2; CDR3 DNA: TGTGCCAGCAGCTTTGGGGGAATGAACACTGAAGCTTTCTTT; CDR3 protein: CASSFGGMNTEAFF
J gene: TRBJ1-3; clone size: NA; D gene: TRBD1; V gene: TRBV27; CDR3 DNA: TGTGCCAGCAGTTCGTATCCTCCCCGACAGGGTGGCAGCTCTGGAAACACCATATATTTT; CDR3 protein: CASSSYPPRQGGSSGNTIYF
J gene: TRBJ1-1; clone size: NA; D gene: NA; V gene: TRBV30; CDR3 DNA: TGTGCCTGGAGTTTATCCGGGACGGCGAACACTGAAGCTTTCTTT; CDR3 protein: CAWSLSGTANTEAFF
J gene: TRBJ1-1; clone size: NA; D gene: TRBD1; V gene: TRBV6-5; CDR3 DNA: TGTGCCAGCAGTTACCAGGGGGACACTGAAGCTTTCTTT; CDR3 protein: CASSYQGDTEAFF
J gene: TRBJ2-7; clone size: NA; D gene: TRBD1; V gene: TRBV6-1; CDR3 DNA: TGTGCCAGCAGTGAGAGGGTTAGTCGACAGGGGGCCTCCCGGGCCTACGAGCAGTACTTC; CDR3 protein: CASSERVSRQGASRAYEQYF
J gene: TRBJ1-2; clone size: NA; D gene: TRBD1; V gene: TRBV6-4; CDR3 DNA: TGTGCCAGCAGTGCCTTCTTCATTCGACAGGGGGCCAACTATGGCTACACCTTC; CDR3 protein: CASSAFFIRQGANYGYTF
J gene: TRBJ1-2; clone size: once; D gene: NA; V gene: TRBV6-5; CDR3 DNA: TGTGCCAGCAGTTACTCGGGACACTATGGCTACACCTTC; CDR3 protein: CASSYSGHYGYTF
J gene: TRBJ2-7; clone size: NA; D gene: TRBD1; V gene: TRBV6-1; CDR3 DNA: TGTGCCAGCAGTGAAGCGCAAACCTGGACAGGCGATCTCTACGAGCAGTACTTC; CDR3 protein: CASSEAQTWTGDLYEQYF
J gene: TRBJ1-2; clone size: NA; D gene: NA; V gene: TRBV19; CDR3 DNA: TGTGCCATTCGGACCGGAGGTCTTAATGGCTACACCTTC; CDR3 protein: CAIRTGGLNGYTF
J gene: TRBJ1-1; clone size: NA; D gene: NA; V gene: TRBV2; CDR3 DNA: TGTGCCAGCAGTGAACTCCCCGGGGGAGCTTTCTTT; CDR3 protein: CASSELPGGAFF
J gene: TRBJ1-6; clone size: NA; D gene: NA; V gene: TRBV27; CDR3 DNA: TGTGCCAGCAGCTTTGTAGTAGGGGGGAATTCACCCCTCCACTTT; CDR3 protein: CASSFVVGGNSPLHF
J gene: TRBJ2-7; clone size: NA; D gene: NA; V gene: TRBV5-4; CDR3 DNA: TGTGCCAGCAGCCGAGGAAGCTCCTACGAGCAGTACTTC; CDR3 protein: CASSRGSSYEQYF
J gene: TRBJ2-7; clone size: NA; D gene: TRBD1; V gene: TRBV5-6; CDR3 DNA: TGTGCCAGCAGCTTGGCCAGTGGCAGGGGGCAGGAGCAGTACTTC; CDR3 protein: CASSLASGRGQEQYF
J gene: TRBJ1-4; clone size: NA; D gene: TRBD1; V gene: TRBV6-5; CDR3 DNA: TGTGCCAGCAGGTCCACAGGGGGCTCTGAAAAACTGTTTTTT; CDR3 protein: CASRSTGGSEKLFF
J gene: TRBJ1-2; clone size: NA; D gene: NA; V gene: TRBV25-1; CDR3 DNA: TGTGCCAGCAGCCCCGGGACCTATGGCTACACCTTC; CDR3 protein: CASSPGTYGYTF
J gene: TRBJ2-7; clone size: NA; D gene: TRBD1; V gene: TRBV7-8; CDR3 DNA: TGTGCCAGCAGCTCCCGACAGGGGGCAATGGGCGGCGAGCAGTACTTC; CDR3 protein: CASSSRQGAMGGEQYF
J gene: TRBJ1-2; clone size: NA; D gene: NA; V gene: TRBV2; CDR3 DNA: TGTGCCAGCAGTGAAGAGGGTCTGGACTATGGCTACACCTTC; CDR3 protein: CASSEEGLDYGYTF
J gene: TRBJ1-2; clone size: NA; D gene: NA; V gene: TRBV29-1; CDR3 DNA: TGCAGCGTACTAACAGGGTACTATGGCTACACCTTC; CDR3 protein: CSVLTGYYGYTF
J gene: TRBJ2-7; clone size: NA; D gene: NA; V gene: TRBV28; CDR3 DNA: TGTGCCAGCAGTAGGGACACGGTATCCTACGAGCAGTACTTC; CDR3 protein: CASSRDTVSYEQYF
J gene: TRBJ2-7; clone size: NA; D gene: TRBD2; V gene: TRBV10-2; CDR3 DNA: TGCGCCAGCAGTGTTGGGAGCGGGGGGGCCTACGAGCAGTACTTC; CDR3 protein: CASSVGSGGAYEQYF
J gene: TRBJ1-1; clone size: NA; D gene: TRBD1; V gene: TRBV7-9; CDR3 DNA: TGTGCCAGCAGGCCACAGGGGGCGGTGAACACTGAAGCTTTCTTT; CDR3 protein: CASRPQGAVNTEAFF